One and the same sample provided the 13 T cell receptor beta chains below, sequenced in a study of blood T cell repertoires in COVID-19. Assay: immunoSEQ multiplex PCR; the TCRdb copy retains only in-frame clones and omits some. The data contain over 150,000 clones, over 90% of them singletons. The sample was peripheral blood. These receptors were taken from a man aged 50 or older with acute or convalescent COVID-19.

CDR3 loop: CASSFYRVTEAFF. CDR3 coding DNA: TGTGCCAGCAGTTTTTACAGGGTCACTGAAGCTTTCTTT. V gene TRBV12-3 or TRBV12-4 combines with J gene TRBJ1-1; weak D call: TRBD1 (6 bases). The length of the CDR3 is 13 residues. Trimming shortened V by 3 bases and J by 4 bases, and 9 bases separated the two germline ends.

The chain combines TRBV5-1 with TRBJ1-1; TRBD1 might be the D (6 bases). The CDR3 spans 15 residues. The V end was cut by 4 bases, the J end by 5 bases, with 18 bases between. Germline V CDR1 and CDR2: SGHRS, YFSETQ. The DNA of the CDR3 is TGCGCCAGCAGCCTCCTCTCGGGGGGGACAACTGAAGCTTTCTTT. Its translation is CASSLLSGGTTEAFF. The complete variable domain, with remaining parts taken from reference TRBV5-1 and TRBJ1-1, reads KAGVTQTPRYLIKTRGQQVTLSCSPISGHRSVSWYQQTPGQGLQFLFEYFSETQRNKGNFPGRFSGRQFSNSRSEMNVSTLELGDSALYLCASSLLSGGTTEAFFGQGTRLTVV.

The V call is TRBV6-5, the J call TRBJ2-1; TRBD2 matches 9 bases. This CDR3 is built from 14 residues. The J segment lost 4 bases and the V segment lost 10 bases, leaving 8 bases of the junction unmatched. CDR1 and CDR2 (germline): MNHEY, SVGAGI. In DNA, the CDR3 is TGTGCCACCCATAGCGGGAGAGGGTACAATGAGCAGTTCTTC. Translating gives CATHSGRGYNEQFF.

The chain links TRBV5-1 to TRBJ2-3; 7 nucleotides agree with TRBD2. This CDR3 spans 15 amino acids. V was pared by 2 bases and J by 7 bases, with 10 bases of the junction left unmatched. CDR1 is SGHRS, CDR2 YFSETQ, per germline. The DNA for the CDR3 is TGCGCCAGCAGCTTTTCGGCGGGAGTTGGTAATACGCAGTATTTT. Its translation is CASSFSAGVGNTQYF.

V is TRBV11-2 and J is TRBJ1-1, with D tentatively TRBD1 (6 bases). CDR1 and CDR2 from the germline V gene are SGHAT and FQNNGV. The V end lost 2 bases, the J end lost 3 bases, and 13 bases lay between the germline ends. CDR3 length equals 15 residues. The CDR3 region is CASSLLGAGDTEAFF. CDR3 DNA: TGTGCCAGCAGCTTATTGGGGGCAGGGGACACTGAAGCTTTCTTT.

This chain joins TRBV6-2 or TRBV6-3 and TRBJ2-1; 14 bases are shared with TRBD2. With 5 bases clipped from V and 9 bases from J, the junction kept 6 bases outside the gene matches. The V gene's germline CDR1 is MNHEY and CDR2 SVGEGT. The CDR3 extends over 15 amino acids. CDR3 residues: CASSQGLAGVGEQFF. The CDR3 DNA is TGTGCCAGCAGTCAGGGACTAGCGGGAGTCGGTGAGCAGTTCTTC.

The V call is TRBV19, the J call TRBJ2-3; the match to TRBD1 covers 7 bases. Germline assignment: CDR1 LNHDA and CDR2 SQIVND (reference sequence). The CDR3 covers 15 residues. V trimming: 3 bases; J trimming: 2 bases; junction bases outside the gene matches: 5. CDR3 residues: CASSIGTAYTDTQYF. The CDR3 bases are TGTGCCAGTAGTATCGGGACAGCTTACACAGATACGCAGTATTTT.

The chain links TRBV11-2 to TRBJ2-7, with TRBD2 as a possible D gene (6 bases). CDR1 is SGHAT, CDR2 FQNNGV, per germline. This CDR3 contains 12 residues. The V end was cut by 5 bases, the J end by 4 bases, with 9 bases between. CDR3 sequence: CASSRAGYEQYF. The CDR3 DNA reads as TGTGCCAGCAGCCGTGCGGGGTACGAGCAGTACTTC.

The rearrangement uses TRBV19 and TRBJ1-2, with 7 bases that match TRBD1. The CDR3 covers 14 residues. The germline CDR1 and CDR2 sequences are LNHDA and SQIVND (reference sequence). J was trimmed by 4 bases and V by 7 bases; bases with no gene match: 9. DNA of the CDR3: TGTGCCAGTACCCCACAGGGGAGGCTCTATGGCTACACCTTC. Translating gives CASTPQGRLYGYTF.

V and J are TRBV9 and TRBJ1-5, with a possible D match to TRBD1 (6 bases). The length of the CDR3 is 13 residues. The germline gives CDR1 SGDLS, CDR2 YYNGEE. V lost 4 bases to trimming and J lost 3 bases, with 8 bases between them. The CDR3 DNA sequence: TGTGCCAGCAGCCGGGACACCAATCAGCCCCAGCATTTT. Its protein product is CASSRDTNQPQHF. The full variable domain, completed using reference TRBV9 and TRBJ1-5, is DSGVTQTPKHLITATGQRVTLRCSPRSGDLSVYWYQQSLDQGLQFLIQYYNGEERAKGNILERFSAQQFPDLHSELNLSSLELGDSALYFCASSRDTNQPQHFGDGTRLSIL.

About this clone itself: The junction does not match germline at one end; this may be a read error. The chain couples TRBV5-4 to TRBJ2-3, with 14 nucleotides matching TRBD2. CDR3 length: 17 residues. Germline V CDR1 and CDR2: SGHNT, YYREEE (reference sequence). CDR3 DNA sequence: TGTGCCAGCAGTTTGGGACTAGCGGGGGAGATCACAGATACGCAGTATTTT. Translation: CASSLGLAGEITDTQYF.

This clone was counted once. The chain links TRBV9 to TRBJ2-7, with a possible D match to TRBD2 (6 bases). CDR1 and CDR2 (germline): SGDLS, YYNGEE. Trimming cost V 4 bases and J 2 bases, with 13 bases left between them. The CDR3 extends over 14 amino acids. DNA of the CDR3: TGTGCCAGCAGCCCCCGGGACTTCCCCTACGAGCAGTACGTC. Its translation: CASSPRDFPYEQYV.

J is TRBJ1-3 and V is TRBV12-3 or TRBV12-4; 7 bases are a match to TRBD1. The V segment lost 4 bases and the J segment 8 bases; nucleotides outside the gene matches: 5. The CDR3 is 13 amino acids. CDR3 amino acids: CASSSGGSDTIYF. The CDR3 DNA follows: TGTGCCAGCAGTTCAGGGGGGTCGGACACCATATATTTT.